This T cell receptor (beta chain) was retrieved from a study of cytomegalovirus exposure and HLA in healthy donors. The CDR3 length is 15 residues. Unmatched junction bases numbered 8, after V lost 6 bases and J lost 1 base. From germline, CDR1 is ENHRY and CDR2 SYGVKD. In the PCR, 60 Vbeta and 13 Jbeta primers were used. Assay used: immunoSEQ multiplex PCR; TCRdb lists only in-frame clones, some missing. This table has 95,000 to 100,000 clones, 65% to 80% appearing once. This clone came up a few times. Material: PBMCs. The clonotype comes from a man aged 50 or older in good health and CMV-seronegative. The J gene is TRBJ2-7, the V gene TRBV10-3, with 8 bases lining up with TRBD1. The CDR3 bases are TGTGCCATCAGAGGGGACAGGCTATTTTCCTACGAGCAGTACTTC. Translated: CAIRGDRLFSYEQYF.